A selection of T cell receptor beta chains follows, all from one sample in a study of beta chain features in type 1 diabetes. Assay: immunoSEQ multiplex PCR; the TCRdb copy retains only in-frame clones and omits some. Found here are about 660,000 clones, over 12% of them singletons; the top ten hold approximately 0.039%. The material sequenced was naive CD4+ T cells from blood. The receptors derive from a man between 18 and 35 years old with type 1 diabetes. CDR3s include the opening cysteine and the closing phenylalanine or tryptophan. Fields, in order: D gene, J gene, V gene, clone size, CDR3 DNA, CDR3 protein. D genes are given only for firm matches. Rows give clone size only sometimes, using once, few, many, or a class for an expanded clone.

NA | TRBJ2-1 | TRBV11-1 | NA | TGTGCCAGCAGCTCAACTACTATGATGTGGGGCAATGAGCAGTTCTTC | CASSSTTMMWGNEQFF
NA | TRBJ2-7 | TRBV25-1 | NA | TGTGCCAGCAGTGTGCTTCAGGCGGGGTTACCATACGAGCAGTACTTC | CASSVLQAGLPYEQYF
TRBD1 | TRBJ2-7 | TRBV18 | few | TGTGCCAGCTCACCGTTGACAGGGTCCTCCTACGAGCAGTACTTC | CASSPLTGSSYEQYF
NA | TRBJ1-5 | TRBV28 | NA | TGTGCCAGCAGTTCTACCCCAGCTAGCGGGGCCCAGCATTTT | CASSSTPASGAQHF
TRBD2 | TRBJ2-1 | TRBV30 | NA | TGTGCCTGGAGTGTACGGGCGGGGGGGCCATATGAGCAGTTCTTC | CAWSVRAGGPYEQFF
NA | TRBJ1-1 | TRBV21-1 | few | TGTGCCAGCAGGCCGGACATGGGGACTGAAGCTTTCTTT | CASRPDMGTEAFF
NA | TRBJ2-1 | TRBV28 | few | TGTGCCAGCAGTTTACCCCCGGGTGCGAATGAGCAGTTCTTC | CASSLPPGANEQFF
NA | TRBJ1-1 | TRBV15 | few | TGTGCCACCAGCAGAGACAGGGGAACCGAAGCTTTCTTT | CATSRDRGTEAFF
NA | TRBJ1-5 | TRBV14 | NA | TGTGCCAGCAGCCAAGTGCAGACAGGCGTCGATAGCAATCAGCCCCAGCATTTT | CASSQVQTGVDSNQPQHF
NA | TRBJ2-3 | TRBV29-1 | NA | TGCAGCGTGGGGGGACACCCACAGGGATGGGGCACAGATACGCAGTATTTT | CSVGGHPQGWGTDTQYF
TRBD1 | TRBJ2-6 | TRBV5-4 | NA | TGTGCCAGCAGCCAACGACAGGGGGTTGGGGCCAACGTCCTGACTTTC | CASSQRQGVGANVLTF
NA | TRBJ1-1 | TRBV21-1 | few | TGTGCCGGGGGGACAGGGAAGAACACTGAAGCTTTCTTT | CAGGTGKNTEAFF
NA | TRBJ2-1 | TRBV7-9 | few | TGTGCCAGCAGCCTCCCAGGGTCCCTATCCCGGAGCTCCTACAATGAGCAGTTCTTC | CASSLPGSLSRSSYNEQFF
NA | TRBJ1-2 | TRBV6-5 | NA | TGTGCCAGCAGTTACGCCCAGGGGATCTATGGCTACACCTTC | CASSYAQGIYGYTF
NA | TRBJ2-7 | TRBV6-1 | NA | TGTGCCAGCAGTGGGGCCTACGAGCAGTACTTC | CASSGAYEQYF
TRBD2 | TRBJ2-7 | TRBV4-2 | NA | TGTGCCAGCAGCCAAGACCCCTCGGGACTAGCGAGGGGAGGCGAGCAGTACTTC | CASSQDPSGLARGGEQYF
TRBD2 | TRBJ2-5 | TRBV5-1 | few | TGCGCCAGCAGCGGTAGCGGGCAAGAGACCCAGTACTTC | CASSGSGQETQYF
NA | TRBJ2-6 | TRBV2 | NA | TGTGCCAGCCACGGTGTTTCTGGGGCCAACGTCCTGACTTTC | CASHGVSGANVLTF
NA | TRBJ1-3 | TRBV30 | NA | TGTGCCTGGAGTGTTCGGCGGAGCTCTGGAAACACCATATATTTT | CAWSVRRSSGNTIYF
NA | TRBJ2-2 | TRBV30 | NA | TGTGCCTGGAAAGGGTTAACCGGGGAGCTGTTTTTT | CAWKGLTGELFF
NA | TRBJ1-2 | TRBV4-2 | few | TGTGCCAGCAGCCAAGATTATCCAGGGAGTAGTGGCTACACCTTC | CASSQDYPGSSGYTF
NA | TRBJ1-2 | TRBV30 | once | TGTGCCTGGACCGCTCATCAGAACTATGGCTACACCTTC | CAWTAHQNYGYTF
NA | TRBJ1-1 | TRBV4-1 | NA | TGCGCCAGCAGCCAAGTATTCCGATCTTCCCAGCGGACTGGTGAAGCTTTCTTT | CASSQVFRSSQRTGEAFF
NA | TRBJ2-3 | TRBV7-7 | NA | TGTGCTAGCAGCTTTGGGGCAGGGCTCACAGATACGCAGTATTTT | CASSFGAGLTDTQYF
NA | TRBJ2-7 | TRBV5-1 | NA | TGCGCCAGCATGCTAACTTCCTACGAGCAGTACTTC | CASMLTSYEQYF
NA | TRBJ2-7 | TRBV14 | few | TGTGCCAGCAGCCACGTCTACGAGCAGTACTTC | CASSHVYEQYF